This entry lists 16 T cell receptor beta chains sequenced from one sample in a study of cytomegalovirus exposure and HLA in healthy donors. Use of 60 Vbeta and 13 Jbeta primers characterized the PCR. Data came from immunoSEQ multiplex PCR; TCRdb stores just in-frame clones and leaves some out. The table has tens of thousands of clones, 60% to 85% seen once. Source material: PBMCs. These receptors all come from a woman aged 35 to 49 in good health and CMV-seropositive.

The chain couples TRBV9 to TRBJ2-7; D may be TRBD2 (5 bases). From germline, CDR1 is SGDLS and CDR2 YYNGEE. This CDR3 contains 16 residues. The germline V and J ends were trimmed by 0 bases and 2 bases, with 15 bases remaining between them. CDR3 region: CASSVAGGGLAYEQYF. DNA for the CDR3: TGTGCCAGCAGCGTAGCCGGTGGCGGGTTAGCCTACGAGCAGTACTTC.

This clone appeared once. The rearrangement joins TRBV5-1 to TRBJ2-2, with D possibly being TRBD1 (5 bases). Trimming left V 0 bases short and J 5 bases short, with 8 bases between. The CDR3 consists of 14 residues. Germline V gives CDR1 SGHRS, CDR2 YFSETQ. CDR3 bases: TGCGCCAGCAGCTTGGAGACAGCGACCGGGGAGCTGTTTTTT. It encodes CASSLETATGELFF.

This rearrangement joins TRBV7-9 to TRBJ1-2, with D unclear. Germline V gene lookup returns CDR1 SEHNR and CDR2 FQNEAQ (reference sequence). The V gene lost 2 bases and the J gene lost 0 bases, with 16 bases spanning the gap. The CDR3 spans 17 residues. The DNA for the CDR3 is TGTGCCAGCAGCTTAATTGGTGGAGCAGCTTCTAACTATGGCTACACCTTC. This encodes CASSLIGGAASNYGYTF.

The V and J genes are TRBV4-1 and TRBJ1-2, with D possibly matching TRBD1 (6 bases). Trimming took 4 bases from V and 4 from J, leaving 16 bases between them. The CDR3 sequence is 15 residues long. Germline V lookup: CDR1 MGHRA, CDR2 YSYEKL. The CDR3 sequence: CASSPPDRSIYGYTF. CDR3 nucleotide sequence: TGCGCCAGCAGCCCCCCCGACAGGTCGATCTATGGCTACACCTTC.

The J gene is TRBJ2-7, the V gene TRBV5-1, with 10 bases identical to TRBD2. V trimming: 0 bases; J trimming: 7 bases; junction bases outside the gene matches: 7. The CDR3 has 15 residues. Looked up from germline, CDR1 is SGHRS and CDR2 is YFSETQ. This CDR3 is CASSLVASGSWEQYF. CDR3 bases: TGCGCCAGCAGCTTGGTGGCTAGCGGGAGTTGGGAGCAGTACTTC.

The chain recombines TRBV6-5 with TRBJ1-2; 7 nucleotides line up with TRBD1. The CDR3 consists of 14 residues. Germline V lookup: CDR1 MNHEY, CDR2 SVGAGI. V shed 1 base and J 3 bases; nucleotides not matched to a gene: 2. CDR3 amino acids: CASSYLGGDYGYTF. In DNA, the CDR3 is TGTGCCAGCAGTTACTTAGGGGGCGACTATGGCTACACCTTC.

V is TRBV5-1 and J is TRBJ2-5; maybe TRBD1 (6 bases). The germline CDR1 and CDR2 sequences are SGHRS and YFSETQ. Deletions cut 0 bases from V and 5 bases from J, with 14 bases between. The CDR3 has 15 residues. CDR3 loop: CASSLARYQGETQYF. The CDR3 DNA is TGCGCCAGCAGCTTGGCCAGGTATCAGGGGGAGACCCAGTACTTC.

The CDR3 DNA reads TGTGCCAGCAGCTTAATGGGCCAGCCCCAGCATTTT. Amino acids: CASSLMGQPQHF. The chain has TRBV7-2 and TRBJ1-5; no definite D call. V was clipped by 2 bases and J by 7 bases, with 6 bases between them. The germline CDR1 and CDR2 sequences are SGHTA and FQGNSA. The length of the CDR3 is 12 residues.

V gene TRBV10-3 combines with J gene TRBJ2-5; 7 bases match TRBD2. J lost 5 bases, V lost 2 bases, and 5 bases had no gene match. CDR3 size: 14 residues. Germline V gene data show CDR1 as ENHRY and CDR2 as SYGVKD. In DNA, the CDR3 is TGTGCCATCAGTGAGACCCAGCGGGACGAGACCCAGTACTTC. It translates to CAISETQRDETQYF.

This rearrangement joins TRBV9 to TRBJ2-5, with D perhaps matching TRBD1 (6 bases). The J call is doubtful: the DNA matches TRBJ2-7 better. CDR1 and CDR2 (germline): SGDLS, YYNGEE. CDR3 length equals 15 residues. CDR3 nucleotides: TGTGCCAGCGCCCGAACAGGGTCTATGTCCTACGAGCAGTACTTC. It translates to CASARTGSMSYEQYF.

The chain joins TRBV7-2 to TRBJ1-1, with a tentative D call TRBD1 (5 bases). This CDR3 region has 18 residues. V lost 0 bases and J 1 base, leaving 18 bases between the germline ends. The germline V gene encodes CDR1 SGHTA and CDR2 FQGNSA. The CDR3 sequence: CASSLARTRSRANTEAFF. The CDR3 DNA is TGTGCCAGCAGCTTAGCGCGAACCCGCTCCAGGGCGAACACTGAAGCTTTCTTT. Looking up the rest from reference TRBV7-2 and TRBJ1-1 gives the full variable domain: GAGVSQSPSNKVTEKGKDVELRCDPISGHTALYWYRQSLGQGLEFLIYFQGNSAPDKSGLPSDRFSAERTGGSVSTLTIQRTQQEDSAVYLCASSLARTRSRANTEAFFGQGTRLTVV.

V and J are TRBV7-3 and TRBJ2-1, with 12 positions matching TRBD2. Unmatched junction bases numbered 10, after V lost 5 bases and J lost 8 bases. The CDR3 length is 16 residues. From germline, CDR1 is SGHTA and CDR2 FQGTGA. CDR3 sequence (DNA): TGTGCCAGCAGCCTTCAGACTAGCGGGAGTTCCCATGAGCAGTTCTTC. As protein: CASSLQTSGSSHEQFF.

V is TRBV28 and J is TRBJ1-4; 8 bases agree with TRBD1. With 10 bases clipped from V and 7 bases from J, the junction kept 17 bases outside the gene matches. Germline V gene data show CDR1 as MDHEN and CDR2 as SYDVKM. CDR3 length: 16 residues. CDR3 in amino acids: CAISGTGPPWSEKLFF. The CDR3 DNA reads as TGTGCCATCTCCGGGACAGGACCTCCGTGGAGTGAAAAACTGTTTTTT.

The sample holds a few counts of this clone. This chain connects TRBV6-1 to TRBJ1-5, with D possibly matching TRBD1 (5 bases). CDR3 length: 15 residues. Germline CDR1 and CDR2: MNHNS and SASEGT. V was pared by 5 bases and J by 9 bases, with 20 bases between. The CDR3 region has the DNA TGTGCCAGCAGTCCGCGGGGGGGAGCGACAACGCCCCAGCATTTT. As protein: CASSPRGGATTPQHF.

The genes are TRBV19 and TRBJ2-3; a weak D match, TRBD1 (5 bases). Germline CDR1 and CDR2: LNHDA and SQIVND (reference sequence). The CDR3 runs 15 residues. Trimming took off 3 bases at V and 4 bases at J, with 14 bases between the two ends. The CDR3 DNA reads as TGTGCCAGTAGTATTGGGGCTAGGTCTCCAGATACGCAGTATTTT. Residues: CASSIGARSPDTQYF. Based on the CDR3 plus reference TRBV19 and TRBJ2-3, the full variable domain is DGGITQSPKYLFRKEGQNVTLSCEQNLNHDAMYWYRQDPGQGLRLIYYSQIVNDFQKGDIAEGYSVSREKKESFPLTVTSAQKNPTAFYLCASSIGARSPDTQYFGPGTRLTVL.

The table lists this clone with a few counts. This sample also contains other DNA sequences that code for the same CDR3. The gene calls are TRBV28 and TRBJ2-3; 7 bases match TRBD2. Germline-derived CDR1 and CDR2 are MDHEN and SYDVKM. This CDR3 spans 15 amino acids. J gave up 2 bases and V 5 bases, and 7 bases lay outside the gene matches. The CDR3 coding sequence is TGTGCCAGCAGTCCCCCTAGCGGCCTCACAGATACGCAGTATTTT. Protein sequence: CASSPPSGLTDTQYF. Filled out from reference TRBV28 and TRBJ2-3, the complete variable domain reads DVKVTQSSRYLVKRTGEKVFLECVQDMDHENMFWYRQDPGLGLRLIYFSYDVKMKEKGDIPEGYSVSREKKERFSLILESASTNQTSMYLCASSPPSGLTDTQYFGPGTRLTVL.